This T cell receptor (beta chain) is from a study of cytomegalovirus exposure and HLA in healthy donors. This clone showed up just once. Vbeta (60) and Jbeta (13) primers were used in the PCR. This table comes from immunoSEQ multiplex PCR, and its TCRdb copy is limited to in-frame clones, with some not included. The sample lists roughly 230,000 clones; 78% were seen once. The clonotype was recovered from a boy aged 10-17 years in good health and CMV-seronegative. The sequenced material came from PBMCs.

The CDR3 coding sequence is TGTGCCAGCAGCCCCGACCCGGGGGGAGAGACCCAGTACTTC. Its protein is CASSPDPGGETQYF. The rearrangement links TRBV11-2 to TRBJ2-5; the match to TRBD2 covers 7 bases. Germline V gene sequence: CDR1 SGHAT, CDR2 FQNNGV. The CDR3 totals 14 residues. The ends lost 5 bases at V and 4 bases at J; junction bases unmatched: 7. Complete variable domain (other parts from reference TRBV11-2 and TRBJ2-5): EAGVAQSPRYKIIEKRQSVAFWCNPISGHATLYWYQQILGQGPKLLIQFQNNGVVDDSQLPKDRFSAERLKGVDSTLKIQPAKLEDSAVYLCASSPDPGGETQYFGPGTRLLVL.